The rows below give T cell receptor beta chains drawn from one sample of a study of blood T cell repertoires in COVID-19. Data came from immunoSEQ multiplex PCR; TCRdb stores just in-frame clones and leaves some out. The sample yields 200,000 to 250,000 clones, around 80% seen once. Material: PBMCs or T cells enriched from blood (not recorded which). All receptors derive from a man in his fifties or sixties who had recovered from COVID-19. CDR3s include the opening cysteine and the closing phenylalanine or tryptophan. The D gene is left open where the match is weak. Clone sizes are given selectively: once, few, many, or a class where the clone is expanded.

j_call,d_call,v_call,clone_size,cdr3_length,cdr3_nt,cdr3_aa
TRBJ1-4,-,TRBV9,-,15,TGTGCCAGCAGCCCCCGGTCCAATAATAATGAAAAACTGTTTTTT,CASSPRSNNNEKLFF
TRBJ1-5,-,TRBV7-6,once,17,TGTGCCAGCAGCCGAGGCGGGGGTTTGGGGCGCAATCAGCCCCAGCATTTT,CASSRGGGLGRNQPQHF
TRBJ1-5,-,TRBV5-8,-,15,TGTGCCAGCAGTTCCAGGGGTTCGAGCAATCAGCCCCAGCATTTT,CASSSRGSSNQPQHF
TRBJ2-7,TRBD1,TRBV27,-,16,TGTGCCAGCAGTTTAAGGTGGACAGGGCCCCGCTACGAGCAGTACTTC,CASSLRWTGPRYEQYF
TRBJ2-1,TRBD1,TRBV2,-,14,TGTGCCAGCCGCCGGGACAGGGGAAGTGATGAGCAGTTCTTC,CASRRDRGSDEQFF
TRBJ2-1,-,TRBV9,few,14,TGTGCCAGCAGCGTAGCTGCCAGCAGGAATGAGCAGTTCTTC,CASSVAASRNEQFF
TRBJ2-2,TRBD2,TRBV4-3,-,14,TGCGCCAGCAGCCGCGGGACTAGTACCGGGGAGCTGTTTTTT,CASSRGTSTGELFF
TRBJ1-1,-,TRBV5-1,-,14,TGCGCCAGCAGCTTGTTGGGGGCGAACACTGAAGCTTTCTTT,CASSLLGANTEAFF
TRBJ1-4,TRBD1,TRBV19,once,15,TGTGCCAGCCGGGACAGGGGACCTACTAATGAAAAACTGTTTTTT,CASRDRGPTNEKLFF
TRBJ1-4,-,TRBV7-2,once,14,TGTGCCAGCAGCTCAAGGGGAGGGGATGAAAAACTGTTTTTT,CASSSRGGDEKLFF
TRBJ2-5,-,TRBV7-8,-,14,TGTGCCAGCAGCTTAGTATCTTCCAGGGAGACCCAGTACTTC,CASSLVSSRETQYF
TRBJ1-2,-,TRBV30,-,14,TGTGCCTGGAGTGTACCCTCCAGGTTCTATGGCTACACCTTC,CAWSVPSRFYGYTF
TRBJ2-4,-,TRBV14,once,13,TGTGCCAGCAGCCAAGATCTCCGCGCTATTCAGTACTTC,CASSQDLRAIQYF
TRBJ1-2,-,TRBV2,-,10,TGTGCCAGCAGGCGGGATGGCTACACCTTC,CASRRDGYTF
TRBJ1-1,-,TRBV6-2/TRBV6-3,-,18,TGTGCCAGCAGTTACTTGTGGGGCGCGGCCAAAAAGAACACTGAAGCTTTCTTT,CASSYLWGAAKKNTEAFF
TRBJ1-6,-,TRBV19,-,16,TGTGCCAGTATCCCGACAGCGAGCTCCTATAATTCACCCCTCCACTTT,CASIPTASSYNSPLHF
TRBJ1-2,-,TRBV3-1/TRBV3-2,many,16,TGTGCCAGCAGCCAAGAAGGCAGGGGCCTTAACTATGGCTACACCTTC,CASSQEGRGLNYGYTF
TRBJ1-1,-,TRBV9,-,14,TGTGCCAGCAGCCCGAGGGCGGTGAACACTGAAGCTTTCTTT,CASSPRAVNTEAFF
TRBJ1-2,TRBD1,TRBV3-1/TRBV3-2,-,17,TGTGCCAGCAGCCAAGATTTACAGGGGAAGACAAACTATGGCTACACCTTC,CASSQDLQGKTNYGYTF
TRBJ2-7,TRBD2,TRBV19,-,14,TGTGCCAGCTCCGTCGGGACTAGCTCCTACGAGCAGTACTTC,CASSVGTSSYEQYF
TRBJ1-1,-,TRBV30,-,15,TGTGCCTGGAGCACCAACAGGATACTAACTCCGGGAGCTTTCTTT,CAWSTNRILTPGAFF
TRBJ1-2,-,TRBV20-1,-,11,TGCAGTGGGACAGTTGGGACTGGCTACACCTTC,CSGTVGTGYTF
TRBJ1-3,-,TRBV7-8,-,17,TGTGCCAGCAGCATAGGGCGGGCCCGTTACTCTGGAAACACCATATATTTT,CASSIGRARYSGNTIYF
TRBJ1-6,-,TRBV30,-,12,TGTGCCTGGAGTGCCCTAGGGGCACCCCTCCACTTT,CAWSALGAPLHF
TRBJ2-7,TRBD1,TRBV6-2/TRBV6-3,-,15,TGTGCCAGCAGTCGAGGCGACAGGGGGGGCTACGAGCAGTACTTC,CASSRGDRGGYEQYF
TRBJ2-1,-,TRBV20-1,-,12,TGCAGTGCTAGTACAGGGAAAGGGGAGCAGTTCTTC,CSASTGKGEQFF
TRBJ1-3,-,TRBV7-9,-,14,TGTGCCAGCAGCTCGGGGTACTCTGGAAACACCATATATTTT,CASSSGYSGNTIYF
TRBJ1-3,-,TRBV13,-,14,TGTGCCAGCAGCCTCAGATCCTCTGGAAACACCATATATTTT,CASSLRSSGNTIYF
TRBJ1-6,-,TRBV2,-,16,TGTGCCAGCAGTGTAGGCCGGGGGTTGATAGGATCACCCCTCCACTTT,CASSVGRGLIGSPLHF
TRBJ2-7,TRBD2,TRBV7-9,-,15,TGTGCCAGCAGCTTAGCGGCGGGACTAGTCGCCGAGCAGTACTTC,CASSLAAGLVAEQYF
TRBJ2-2,-,TRBV19,-,13,TGTGCCAGTAGTTCTCCTAGGACCGGGGAGCTGTTTTTT,CASSSPRTGELFF
TRBJ2-7,-,TRBV15,-,14,TGTGCCACCAGAGGGGGGGCCCAAGGTTACGAGCAGTACTTC,CATRGGAQGYEQYF
TRBJ1-6,TRBD1,TRBV6-5,-,15,TGTGCCAGCAGCGACCCGGGACAGGGTAATTCACCCCTCCACTTT,CASSDPGQGNSPLHF
TRBJ1-5,-,TRBV10-3,-,15,TGTGCCATCAGTGGAGTTAGCAGCGGCAATCAGCCCCAGCATTTT,CAISGVSSGNQPQHF
TRBJ1-2,TRBD1,TRBV3-1/TRBV3-2,-,14,TGTGCCAGCAGCCAATCTCAGGGGGCGGTTGGCTACACCTTC,CASSQSQGAVGYTF